A selection of T cell receptor beta chains follows, all from one sample in a study of T-cell memory formation after mild COVID-19. TCRdb reprocessed the 5' RACE reads with MiXCR, giving one entry per CDR3 protein. Seen here are 140,000 or so distinct CDR3 sequences, about 6.1% observed once, and the top ten hold 2% to 2.5%. Specimen: PBMCs or a T cell subset sorted from them (not recorded which). These receptors came from an adult woman who had mild COVID-19 (a few samples of this study predate the infection). Cell type and time point are not known. The CDR3 runs from the conserved cysteine through the conserved F or W. The D gene is left open where the match is weak. Where a row states a size, it is once, few, many or the class of an expanded clone; other rows omit it.

clone size: NA
D gene: NA
J gene: TRBJ2-2
V gene: TRBV6-2/TRBV6-3
CDR3 protein: CASSYVGLNTGELFF
CDR3 DNA: TGTGCCAGCAGTTACGTCGGACTGAACACCGGGGAGCTGTTTTTT

clone size: NA
D gene: TRBD1
J gene: TRBJ1-3
V gene: TRBV2
CDR3 protein: CASSLGQGGNTIYF
CDR3 DNA: TGTGCCAGCAGCCTTGGACAGGGAGGAAACACCATATATTTT

clone size: many
D gene: NA
J gene: TRBJ2-7
V gene: TRBV20-1
CDR3 protein: CSARGGLEQYF
CDR3 DNA: TGCAGTGCGCGTGGGGGGCTCGAGCAGTACTTC

clone size: many
D gene: TRBD2
J gene: TRBJ2-3
V gene: TRBV12-3/TRBV12-4
CDR3 protein: CASSLGTSRRTDTQYF
CDR3 DNA: TGTGCCAGCAGTTTAGGGACTAGCAGGCGTACAGATACGCAGTATTTT

clone size: few
D gene: TRBD2
J gene: TRBJ2-6
V gene: TRBV20-1
CDR3 protein: CSAISGASGANVLTF
CDR3 DNA: TGCAGTGCTATTAGCGGGGCGTCTGGGGCCAACGTCCTGACTTTC

clone size: few
D gene: NA
J gene: TRBJ1-1
V gene: TRBV4-2
CDR3 protein: CASSSTTEYAFF
CDR3 DNA: TGTGCCAGCAGCTCCACTACCGAATACGCTTTCTTT

clone size: few
D gene: NA
J gene: TRBJ1-5
V gene: TRBV23-1
CDR3 protein: CASNSRDTYSNQPQHF
CDR3 DNA: TGCGCCAGCAATAGCCGGGACACATATAGCAATCAGCCCCAGCATTTT

clone size: NA
D gene: TRBD1
J gene: TRBJ2-5
V gene: TRBV5-5
CDR3 protein: CSSRYDRAPQETQYF
CDR3 DNA: TGTTCCAGCAGATATGACAGGGCCCCTCAAGAGACCCAGTACTTC

clone size: few
D gene: TRBD2
J gene: TRBJ2-6
V gene: TRBV5-1
CDR3 protein: CASGASGASWSSGANVLTF
CDR3 DNA: TGCGCCAGTGGGGCTAGCGGGGCCTCATGGAGCTCTGGGGCCAACGTCCTGACTTTC

clone size: many
D gene: NA
J gene: TRBJ1-2
V gene: TRBV5-6
CDR3 protein: CASSLDLPYGYTF
CDR3 DNA: TGTGCCAGCAGCTTAGATCTACCCTATGGCTACACCTTC

clone size: many
D gene: NA
J gene: TRBJ2-2
V gene: TRBV25-1
CDR3 protein: CASSFSTVNTGELFF
CDR3 DNA: TGTGCCAGCAGCTTTAGTACAGTGAACACCGGGGAGCTGTTTTTT

clone size: many
D gene: TRBD2
J gene: TRBJ2-5
V gene: TRBV15
CDR3 protein: CATSRYGTSGKAETQYF
CDR3 DNA: TGTGCCACCAGCAGATATGGGACTAGCGGGAAAGCAGAGACCCAGTACTTC

clone size: many
D gene: NA
J gene: TRBJ1-2
V gene: TRBV4-1
CDR3 protein: CASSQDLRGSGYTF
CDR3 DNA: TGCGCCAGCAGCCAAGATTTAAGAGGGTCCGGCTACACCTTC

clone size: many
D gene: TRBD2
J gene: TRBJ2-1
V gene: TRBV12-3/TRBV12-4
CDR3 protein: CASIGTSEDNEQFF
CDR3 DNA: TGTGCCAGCATCGGGACTAGCGAGGACAATGAGCAGTTCTTC

clone size: many
D gene: NA
J gene: TRBJ1-5
V gene: TRBV15
CDR3 protein: CATHGAVGQPQHF
CDR3 DNA: TGTGCCACACATGGGGCGGTCGGGCAGCCCCAGCATTTT

clone size: NA
D gene: TRBD2
J gene: TRBJ2-1
V gene: TRBV4-3
CDR3 protein: CASSQDVWTSGRRDEQFF
CDR3 DNA: TGCGCCAGCAGCCAAGATGTCTGGACTAGCGGCCGAAGGGATGAGCAGTTCTTC

clone size: NA
D gene: NA
J gene: TRBJ2-1
V gene: TRBV20-1
CDR3 protein: CSARDFRGGYNEQFF
CDR3 DNA: TGCAGTGCTAGAGATTTCCGGGGCGGGTACAATGAGCAGTTCTTC

clone size: many
D gene: TRBD1
J gene: TRBJ2-5
V gene: TRBV12-3/TRBV12-4
CDR3 protein: CASSLADRGKETQYF
CDR3 DNA: TGTGCCAGCAGTCTGGCAGACAGGGGGAAAGAGACCCAGTACTTC

clone size: many
D gene: TRBD2
J gene: TRBJ2-3
V gene: TRBV4-2
CDR3 protein: CASSQASGRSTDTQYF
CDR3 DNA: TGTGCCAGCAGCCAAGCTAGCGGGAGAAGCACAGATACGCAGTATTTT

clone size: few
D gene: NA
J gene: TRBJ1-1
V gene: TRBV19
CDR3 protein: CASSNGRLNTEAFF
CDR3 DNA: TGTGCCAGTAGTAATGGCAGGCTGAACACTGAAGCTTTCTTT

clone size: NA
D gene: TRBD2
J gene: TRBJ2-1
V gene: TRBV9
CDR3 protein: CASSVQGGMYNEQFF
CDR3 DNA: TGTGCCAGCAGCGTACAGGGAGGGATGTACAATGAGCAGTTCTTC

clone size: NA
D gene: TRBD1
J gene: TRBJ1-3
V gene: TRBV9
CDR3 protein: CASKRDSTGNTIYF
CDR3 DNA: TGTGCCAGCAAGAGGGACAGTACTGGAAACACCATATATTTT

clone size: NA
D gene: TRBD2
J gene: TRBJ2-7
V gene: TRBV20-1
CDR3 protein: CSVTSSIYEQYF
CDR3 DNA: TGCAGTGTGACTAGCTCCATCTACGAGCAGTACTTC

clone size: many
D gene: NA
J gene: TRBJ1-4
V gene: TRBV5-5
CDR3 protein: CASSLPLGRGINEKLFF
CDR3 DNA: TGTGCCAGCAGCTTGCCCCTAGGACGCGGAATTAATGAAAAACTGTTTTTT

clone size: many
D gene: NA
J gene: TRBJ2-5
V gene: TRBV4-3
CDR3 protein: CASKNTGQETQYF
CDR3 DNA: TGCGCCAGTAAAAATACAGGTCAAGAGACCCAGTACTTC

clone size: NA
D gene: NA
J gene: TRBJ2-3
V gene: TRBV25-1
CDR3 protein: CASSQRGTSTDTQYF
CDR3 DNA: TGTGCCAGCAGTCAACGGGGGACTAGCACAGATACGCAGTATTTT

clone size: many
D gene: TRBD1
J gene: TRBJ2-5
V gene: TRBV5-1
CDR3 protein: CASSVKRQGRETQYF
CDR3 DNA: TGCGCCAGCAGCGTGAAAAGACAGGGACGAGAGACCCAGTACTTC

clone size: few
D gene: NA
J gene: TRBJ2-1
V gene: TRBV6-2/TRBV6-3
CDR3 protein: CASMGASAGEGDEQFF
CDR3 DNA: TGTGCCAGCATGGGGGCCTCTGCGGGAGAGGGCGATGAGCAGTTCTTC

clone size: many
D gene: NA
J gene: TRBJ1-2
V gene: TRBV4-1
CDR3 protein: CASSHAVTNYGYTF
CDR3 DNA: TGCGCCAGCAGCCACGCCGTCACGAACTATGGCTACACCTTC

clone size: few
D gene: NA
J gene: TRBJ2-5
V gene: TRBV19
CDR3 protein: CASSPSRGPGGETQYF
CDR3 DNA: TGTGCCAGTAGCCCTTCCCGTGGCCCTGGAGGAGAGACCCAGTACTTC

clone size: many
D gene: TRBD1
J gene: TRBJ2-4
V gene: TRBV7-9
CDR3 protein: CASSLPGTGTKNIQYF
CDR3 DNA: TGTGCCAGCAGTTTACCCGGGACAGGGACCAAAAACATTCAGTACTTC

clone size: NA
D gene: NA
J gene: TRBJ2-1
V gene: TRBV6-5
CDR3 protein: CASSYSSSSYNEQFF
CDR3 DNA: TGTGCCAGCAGTTACTCGTCTAGCTCCTACAATGAGCAGTTCTTC

clone size: many
D gene: TRBD1
J gene: TRBJ2-7
V gene: TRBV2
CDR3 protein: CARGQGPYEQYF
CDR3 DNA: TGTGCCAGAGGACAGGGTCCCTACGAGCAGTACTTC

clone size: few
D gene: TRBD1
J gene: TRBJ2-7
V gene: TRBV7-9
CDR3 protein: CASKSRDRTYF
CDR3 DNA: TGTGCCAGCAAAAGCCGGGACAGGACATACTTC

clone size: many
D gene: TRBD2
J gene: TRBJ2-5
V gene: TRBV30
CDR3 protein: CAWSVGLAMETQYF
CDR3 DNA: TGTGCCTGGAGTGTAGGACTAGCGATGGAGACCCAGTACTTC

clone size: few
D gene: NA
J gene: TRBJ1-6
V gene: TRBV27
CDR3 protein: CASSLVGGNSPLHF
CDR3 DNA: TGTGCCAGCAGTTTAGTAGGGGGAAATTCACCCCTCCACTTT

clone size: NA
D gene: NA
J gene: TRBJ1-1
V gene: TRBV19
CDR3 protein: CASMTGGENTEAFF
CDR3 DNA: TGTGCCAGTATGACGGGGGGAGAGAACACTGAAGCTTTCTTT

clone size: NA
D gene: NA
J gene: TRBJ1-1
V gene: TRBV5-1
CDR3 protein: CASRFVGATEAFF
CDR3 DNA: TGCGCCAGCAGGTTTGTAGGAGCCACTGAAGCTTTCTTT

clone size: few
D gene: TRBD2
J gene: TRBJ2-1
V gene: TRBV6-2/TRBV6-3
CDR3 protein: CASSYVGGGYNEQFF
CDR3 DNA: TGTGCCAGCAGTTACGTTGGCGGGGGTTACAATGAGCAGTTCTTC

clone size: NA
D gene: TRBD2
J gene: TRBJ2-7
V gene: TRBV6-5
CDR3 protein: CASSSLTSGREEQYF
CDR3 DNA: TGTGCCAGCAGTTCACTGACTAGCGGGAGAGAAGAGCAGTACTTC

clone size: NA
D gene: NA
J gene: TRBJ1-2
V gene: TRBV3-1
CDR3 protein: CASSQVVSGMGNYGYTF
CDR3 DNA: TGTGCCAGCAGCCAAGTCGTGTCGGGGATGGGCAACTATGGCTACACCTTC

clone size: many
D gene: NA
J gene: TRBJ1-2
V gene: TRBV12-3/TRBV12-4
CDR3 protein: CASSLAGRRYGYTF
CDR3 DNA: TGTGCCAGCAGTCTGGCGGGACGGCGATATGGCTACACCTTC

clone size: NA
D gene: NA
J gene: TRBJ1-2
V gene: TRBV12-3/TRBV12-4
CDR3 protein: CASSYMGGSNYGYTF
CDR3 DNA: TGTGCCAGCAGTTACATGGGGGGCTCGAACTATGGCTACACCTTC

clone size: many
D gene: TRBD1
J gene: TRBJ2-1
V gene: TRBV7-9
CDR3 protein: CASSFRQGWDNEQFF
CDR3 DNA: TGTGCCAGCAGCTTTCGACAGGGGTGGGACAATGAGCAGTTCTTC

clone size: many
D gene: NA
J gene: TRBJ2-7
V gene: TRBV2
CDR3 protein: CASGFSYEQYF
CDR3 DNA: TGTGCCAGCGGGTTCTCCTACGAGCAGTACTTC

clone size: few
D gene: NA
J gene: TRBJ1-1
V gene: TRBV7-8
CDR3 protein: CASSLQGRVTEAFF
CDR3 DNA: TGTGCCAGCAGCTTACAGGGGCGGGTAACTGAAGCTTTCTTT

clone size: many
D gene: NA
J gene: TRBJ2-3
V gene: TRBV5-1
CDR3 protein: CASSLGRNVADTQYF
CDR3 DNA: TGCGCCAGCAGCTTGGGACGGAATGTCGCAGATACGCAGTATTTT

clone size: many
D gene: NA
J gene: TRBJ2-6
V gene: TRBV5-1
CDR3 protein: CASSDGYSGANVLTF
CDR3 DNA: TGCGCCAGCAGCGACGGATACTCTGGGGCCAACGTCCTGACTTTC

clone size: many
D gene: NA
J gene: TRBJ2-6
V gene: TRBV20-1
CDR3 protein: CSANGASGANVLTF
CDR3 DNA: TGCAGTGCTAACGGAGCCTCTGGGGCCAACGTCCTGACTTTC

clone size: NA
D gene: TRBD1
J gene: TRBJ2-5
V gene: TRBV24-1
CDR3 protein: CATSDPGTGGGETQYF
CDR3 DNA: TGTGCCACCAGTGACCCCGGGACAGGGGGCGGAGAGACCCAGTACTTC

clone size: few
D gene: NA
J gene: TRBJ2-7
V gene: TRBV2
CDR3 protein: CASSERAGRSYEQYF
CDR3 DNA: TGTGCCAGCAGTGAGAGGGCGGGTCGCTCCTACGAGCAGTACTTC

clone size: NA
D gene: NA
J gene: TRBJ1-4
V gene: TRBV12-3/TRBV12-4
CDR3 protein: CASSQFSAQGEKLFF
CDR3 DNA: TGTGCCAGCAGTCAATTTAGCGCCCAGGGTGAAAAACTGTTTTTT

clone size: NA
D gene: TRBD2
J gene: TRBJ2-7
V gene: TRBV30
CDR3 protein: CAWVGLAGYEQYF
CDR3 DNA: TGTGCCTGGGTGGGACTAGCTGGCTACGAGCAGTACTTC

clone size: NA
D gene: TRBD1
J gene: TRBJ1-1
V gene: TRBV3-1
CDR3 protein: CASSRDSITEAFF
CDR3 DNA: TGTGCCAGCAGTCGGGACAGCATAACTGAAGCTTTCTTT